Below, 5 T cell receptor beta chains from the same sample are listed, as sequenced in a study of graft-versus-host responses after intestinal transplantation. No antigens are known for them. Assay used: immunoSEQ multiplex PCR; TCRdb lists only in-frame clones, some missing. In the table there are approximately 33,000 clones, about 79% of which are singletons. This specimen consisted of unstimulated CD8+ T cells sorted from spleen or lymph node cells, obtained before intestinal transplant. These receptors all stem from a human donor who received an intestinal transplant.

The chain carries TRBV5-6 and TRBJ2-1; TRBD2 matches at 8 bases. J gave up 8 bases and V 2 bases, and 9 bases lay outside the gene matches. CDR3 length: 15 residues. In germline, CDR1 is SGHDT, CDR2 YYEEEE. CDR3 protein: CASSLLAAIRHEQFF. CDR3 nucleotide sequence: TGTGCCAGCAGCTTACTAGCGGCCATTCGGCATGAGCAGTTCTTC.

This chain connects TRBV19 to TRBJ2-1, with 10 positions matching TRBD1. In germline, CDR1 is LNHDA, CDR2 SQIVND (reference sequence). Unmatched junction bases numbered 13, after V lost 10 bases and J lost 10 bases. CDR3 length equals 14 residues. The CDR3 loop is CATKGTGVGVEQFF. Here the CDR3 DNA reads TGTGCCACCAAAGGGACAGGGGTCGGAGTGGAGCAGTTCTTC.

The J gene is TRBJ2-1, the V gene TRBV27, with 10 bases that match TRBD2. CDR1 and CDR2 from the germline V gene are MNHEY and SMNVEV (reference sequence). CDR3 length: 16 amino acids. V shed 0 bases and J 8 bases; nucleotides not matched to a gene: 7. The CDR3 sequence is CASSLSKAGGHYEQFF. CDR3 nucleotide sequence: TGTGCCAGCAGTTTATCGAAAGCGGGGGGGCACTATGAGCAGTTCTTC.

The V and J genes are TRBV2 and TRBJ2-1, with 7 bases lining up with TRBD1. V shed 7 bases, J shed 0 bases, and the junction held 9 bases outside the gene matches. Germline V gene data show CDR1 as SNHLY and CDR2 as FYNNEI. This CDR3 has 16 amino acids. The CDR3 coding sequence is TGTGCCAGCAACCGAGACAGGGTGAGCTCCTACAATGAGCAGTTCTTC. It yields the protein CASNRDRVSSYNEQFF.

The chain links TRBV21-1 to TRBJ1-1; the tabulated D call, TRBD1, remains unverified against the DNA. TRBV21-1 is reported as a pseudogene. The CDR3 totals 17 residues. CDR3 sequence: CASNAGLQQGWNTEAFF. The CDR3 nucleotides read TGTGCCAGCAACGCAGGCCTCCAACAGGGTTGGAACACTGAAGCTTTCTTT.